A single T cell receptor (beta chain) is shown here with its context. Its specificity is not known. The CDR3 consists of 15 residues. Germline V gene data show CDR1 as SGHNT and CDR2 as YYREEE (reference sequence). V lost 6 bases to trimming and J lost 7 bases, with 22 bases between them. The primer mix had 60 Vbeta and 13 Jbeta primers. Sequenced by immunoSEQ multiplex PCR; TCRdb stores in-frame clones only, minus some. The table shows 130,000 or so clones, with around 70% occurring only once. This specimen belongs to a study of cytomegalovirus exposure and HLA in healthy donors. Study results and caveats: Earlier findings revealed that most TCR beta V segments proved productive either about 90% or about 30% of the time.

The sequenced material came from PBMCs. The V and J genes are TRBV5-4 and TRBJ1-2; D is possibly TRBD1 (5 bases). This TCR came from a middle-aged woman in good health and CMV-seropositive. For the CDR3, the DNA is TGTGCCAGCACCGATGTGGGGGGGGTCTCGGCTGGCTACACCTTC. Amino acid sequence: CASTDVGGVSAGYTF.